This record covers a single TCR beta chain. As yet, its antigen is unknown. This record comes from a study of beta chain features in type 1 diabetes. Study-wide points: Shorter TCRB CDR3s, moderately but significantly so, were found in Type 1 diabetes patients in all four CD4+ subsets.

Reverse transcribing all isolated RNA meant expressed TCRB transcripts were sequenced. Only in-frame clones appear in the TCRdb table, and some are missing; sequencing was by immunoSEQ multiplex PCR. In the table there are hundreds of thousands of clones, around 15% of which are singletons. This receptor was identified in a man aged 25-45 years in good health. The sample was central memory CD4+ T cells from blood.

The CDR3 spells CASSWDTGRTEAFF. CDR3 nucleotide sequence: TGCGCCAGCAGTTGGGATACAGGGCGGACTGAAGCTTTCTTT. The V and J genes are TRBV4-1 and TRBJ1-1; tentatively, D is TRBD1 (6 bases). CDR1 and CDR2 (germline): MGHRA, YSYEKL. The CDR3 totals 14 residues. V lost 6 bases to trimming and J lost 5 bases, with 16 bases between them.